Following are 22 T cell receptor beta chains from one sample sequenced in a study of Graves' ophthalmopathy and Graves' hyperthyroidism (dated by TCRdb to the late 2010s). The reads were generated on an Illumina HiSeq 2000. TCR beta CDR3 regions were amplified from RNA transcripts for repertoire sequencing. HTBI primers and the Qiagen OneStep RT-PCR kit were used in a first-round RT-PCR, which was followed by a second-round multiplex PCR, size selection and purification. TCRdb passed the public sequencing reads through fastp at Q25 and MiXCR, retaining productive beta sequences. Entries are consolidated by CDR3 protein sequence, retaining the most common genes and DNA. The sample contains about 1.2 million distinct CDR3 sequences, less than 45% of them found a single time. The biggest ten clones account for approximately 12% of the sample. Sequenced input: peripheral blood or thyroid tissue (not recorded which). These receptors were taken from an adult man with Graves' hyperthyroidism.

This clonotype was observed many times. The J gene is TRBJ2-5, the V gene TRBV2; no clear D gene. Germline assignment: CDR1 SNHLY and CDR2 FYNNEI. V dropped 4 bases and J dropped 0 bases, with 18 bases sitting between them. The CDR3 consists of 17 residues. Here the CDR3 reads CASSGSWGGPHQETQYF. In DNA form, the CDR3 reads TGTGCCAGCAGTGGTTCTTGGGGTGGACCACACCAAGAGACCCAGTACTTC.

CDR3 nucleotides: TGCGCCAGCAGCACACAGGGGCAGAGGCAGCCCCAGTACTTC. Its protein is CASSTQGQRQPQYF. V usage is TRBV10-2 and J usage is TRBJ2-5, with TRBD1 matching 7 bases. This CDR3 has 14 residues. The germline V gene has CDR1 WSHSY and CDR2 SAAADI. V lost 6 bases to trimming and J lost 9 bases; unmatched junction nucleotides: 13.

The chain recombines TRBV5-8 with TRBJ1-2; maybe TRBD1 (5 bases). The CDR3 length is 15 residues. Deletions cut 3 bases from V and 0 bases from J, with 12 bases between. CDR1 is SGHTS, CDR2 YDEGEE, per germline. The chain's CDR3 is CASSYGTTTNYGYTF. As DNA, the CDR3 is TGTGCCAGCAGCTACGGGACTACCACTAACTATGGCTACACCTTC.

This clonotype occurred many times. The chain links TRBV5-1 to TRBJ1-1, with 7 bases that match TRBD1. The CDR3 has 13 residues. CDR1 and CDR2 from the germline V gene are SGHRS and YFSETQ. V gave up 5 bases and J gave up 5 bases; unmatched junction bases: 6. The CDR3 spells CASRRTGETEAFF. For the CDR3, the DNA is TGCGCCAGCAGACGTACAGGGGAAACTGAAGCTTTCTTT.

This clonotype has more than one count but fewer than ten. The chain couples TRBV6-5 to TRBJ1-6; D might be TRBD1 (5 bases). CDR3 size: 16 residues. The germline CDR1 and CDR2 sequences are MNHEY and SVGAGI. V dropped 5 bases and J dropped 9 bases, with 20 bases sitting between them. The CDR3 DNA follows: TGTGCCAGCAGTGACAGAACGGCCAGGGTCAGTTCACCCCTCCACTTT. Translated: CASSDRTARVSSPLHF.

The chain is built from TRBV2 and TRBJ1-5; D gene ambiguous. V shed 6 bases and J shed 11 bases, with 17 bases lying between them. CDR1 SNHLY and CDR2 FYNNEI come from the germline V gene. The CDR3 is made up of 13 amino acids. In DNA form, the CDR3 reads TGTGCCAGCAGCTTACCGGGGAAAGAGACCCAGCATTTT. Translation gives CASSLPGKETQHF.

This clonotype has just a few counts. V and J are TRBV6-5 and TRBJ2-5, with TRBD1 as a possible D gene (6 bases). The CDR3 consists of 12 residues. The V and J ends lost 6 bases and 10 bases respectively, with 15 bases between them. Germline CDR1 MNHEY, CDR2 SVGAGI. The DNA of the CDR3 is TGTGCCAGCAGGGATATGCCGGGACACCAGTACTTC. Residues: CASRDMPGHQYF.

The CDR3 loop reads CASSLTGLKQYF. The CDR3 DNA is TGTGCCAGCAGCCTGACAGGGTTAAAGCAGTACTTC. This chain links TRBV12-3 or TRBV12-4 with TRBJ2-7, with TRBD1 identical over 7 bases. This CDR3 comprises 12 residues. Germline trimming cut 6 bases from V and 8 bases from J; bases unmatched to any gene: 7.

The chain carries TRBV20-1 and TRBJ2-7; the D is unclear. Germline V gives CDR1 DFQATT, CDR2 SNEGSKA (reference sequence). Deletions cut 3 bases from V and 3 bases from J, with 18 bases between. The CDR3 sequence is 15 residues long. Here the CDR3 DNA reads TGCAGTGCTAGTTTCCCAACCCCGAAGATCTACGAGCAGTACTTC. Protein sequence: CSASFPTPKIYEQYF.

The chain joins TRBV3-1 to TRBJ1-3, with 7 bases identical to TRBD1. Trimming removed 3 bases from V and 0 bases from J; junction bases left unmatched: 2. Germline CDR1 LGHDT, CDR2 YNNKEL (reference sequence). This CDR3 region has 15 residues. This CDR3 reads CASSHGQVSGNTIYF. In nucleotides, the CDR3 is TGTGCCAGCAGCCACGGACAGGTCTCTGGAAACACCATATATTTT.

The genes are TRBV7-2 and TRBJ2-2, with D tentatively TRBD1 (6 bases). V lost 5 bases, J lost 4 bases, and 11 bases lay in between. The CDR3 contains 14 residues. CDR1 and CDR2 (germline): SGHTA, FQGNSA. The CDR3 protein is CASSRTDSTGELFF. The DNA of the CDR3 is TGTGCCAGCAGCCGGACAGACAGCACCGGGGAGCTGTTTTTT.

This clonotype has at least ten counts. The rearrangement links TRBV29-1 to TRBJ1-1, with TRBD1 identical over 7 bases. The CDR3 has 14 amino acids. After removal of 4 bases from V and 1 base from J, the junction contained 6 bases not matched to a gene. Germline V gene sequence: CDR1 SQVTM, CDR2 ANQGSEA. The CDR3 sequence: CSVATGAKNTEAFF. In DNA form, the CDR3 reads TGCAGCGTTGCTACAGGGGCAAAGAACACTGAAGCTTTCTTT.

This clonotype has ten or more counts. The chain employs TRBV20-1 and TRBJ1-5; TRBD1 agrees at 9 bases. Germline V lookup: CDR1 DFQATT, CDR2 SNEGSKA (reference sequence). The CDR3 spans 14 residues. V lost 5 bases, J lost 7 bases, and 9 bases stayed unmatched. As DNA, the CDR3 is TGCAGTGCTCAACAGGGGGCAGGGCGACAGCCCCAGCATTTT. Translated, it gives CSAQQGAGRQPQHF.

As regards this clonotype: At one end, the junction sequence differs from germline, possibly due to a read error. This chain connects TRBV7-2 to TRBJ1-5; tentatively, D is TRBD1 (5 bases). Germline V gene sequence: CDR1 SGHTA, CDR2 FQGNSA. This CDR3 comprises 16 residues. The CDR3 loop is CDSSLGVGGSNQPQHF. The CDR3 DNA reads as TGTGACAGCAGCTTAGGGGTCGGGGGTAGCAATCAGCCCCAGCATTTT.

This clonotype was seen only once. The gene calls are TRBV6-2 or TRBV6-3 and TRBJ1-4; D gene uncertain. Germline V gives CDR1 MNHEY, CDR2 SVGEGT. Trimming removed 5 bases at V and 0 bases at J, with 22 bases between. This CDR3 region has 19 residues. CDR3 region: CASSLADVSGTATNEKLFF. The CDR3 region has the DNA TGTGCCAGCAGTCTAGCAGATGTTAGCGGCACCGCAACTAATGAAAAACTGTTTTTT.

The genes are TRBV11-2 and TRBJ2-3; 7 nucleotides agree with TRBD2. Germline assignment: CDR1 SGHAT and CDR2 FQNNGV. This CDR3 contains 15 residues. Trimming at V came to 7 bases and at J to 4 bases, leaving 11 bases not matched to a gene. The DNA for the CDR3 is TGTGCCAGCACCCCCCTGCTGCGGGAGTCAGATACGCAGTATTTT. Translated, it gives CASTPLLRESDTQYF.

With regard to this clonotype: A single base separates this from a much larger clone, so it may be a read error. The CDR3 ends on some other residue instead of the conserved phenylalanine or tryptophan, so this is likely a read error. The CDR3: CASSFTGYNQPQHL. CDR3 coding DNA: TGTGCCAGCAGTTTTACAGGGTACAATCAGCCCCAGCATTTG. The rearrangement uses TRBV7-2 and TRBJ1-5, with D possibly TRBD1 on 6 matching bases. Germline loops: CDR1 SGHTA, CDR2 FQGNSA. This CDR3 is 14 amino acids long. V was clipped by 6 bases and J by 3 bases, with 12 bases between them.

Many counts were recorded for this clonotype. This sequence joins TRBV29-1 and TRBJ2-7; D ambiguous. There are 13 residues in the CDR3. Trimming pared 0 bases from V and 7 bases from J, leaving 13 bases between. CDR1 is SQVTM, CDR2 ANQGSEA, per germline. CDR3 bases: TGCAGCGTTGAAGATCTTACGGATGGGGAGCAGTACTTC. This sequence encodes CSVEDLTDGEQYF.

In its sample, this clonotype was seen many times. The chain is built from TRBV7-7 and TRBJ2-5; D perhaps matches TRBD2 (5 bases). The V and J ends lost 5 bases and 3 bases respectively, with 13 bases between them. The CDR3 consists of 14 residues. Germline values: CDR1 SSHAT, CDR2 FNYEAQ (reference sequence). CDR3 amino acids: CASSPQDWEETQYF. The CDR3 DNA is TGTGCCAGCAGCCCCCAGGACTGGGAAGAGACCCAGTACTTC.

This clonotype was detected ten times or more. The V and J genes are TRBV29-1 and TRBJ2-7; unclear D gene. The germline CDR1 and CDR2 sequences are SQVTM and ANQGSEA. V lost 7 bases and J lost 3, with 13 bases in between. The CDR3 length is 12 residues. CDR3 protein: CSAARDGYEQYF. CDR3 nucleotides: TGCAGCGCCGCCCGCGATGGCTACGAGCAGTACTTC.

This clonotype was observed many times. A much larger clone sits a single nucleotide away, making a read error possible. This chain joins TRBV7-2 and TRBJ1-2; 8 bases map to TRBD1. The CDR3 totals 15 residues. Germline CDR1 reads SGHTA; CDR2 reads FQGNSA. This CDR3 is CASRQGELRAYSYTF. The CDR3 DNA reads TGTGCCAGCAGACAGGGGGAACTAAGGGCCTATAGCTACACCTTC. Supplemented by reference TRBV7-2 and TRBJ1-2, the full variable domain reads GAGVSQSPSNKVTEKGKDVELRCDPISGHTALYWYRQSLGQGLEFLIYFQGNSAPDKSGLPSDRFSAERTGGSVSTLTIQRTQQEDSAVYLCASRQGELRAYSYTFGSGTRLTVV.

The chain recombines TRBV7-2 with TRBJ2-7; D is perhaps TRBD2 (7 bases). CDR1 SGHTA and CDR2 FQGNSA come from the germline V gene. V was shortened by 3 bases and J by 6 bases, with 12 bases between the two germline ends. There are 13 residues in the CDR3. The DNA for the CDR3 is TGTGCCAGCAGCTTGGATGGGGGGGCCGAGCAGTACTTC. Protein: CASSLDGGAEQYF.